A selection of T cell receptor beta chains follows, all from one sample in a study of shared clonotypes between healthy human individuals. TCRdb's copy holds only in-frame clones and misses some; the assay was immunoSEQ multiplex PCR. This sample has roughly 2,000,000 clones, with 93% found just once. Sequencing used naive CD8+ T cells from PBMCs. The source is a man aged 18 to 30 in good health. Some clones in this sample may be carry-over from other donors' samples. CDR3s include the opening cysteine and the closing phenylalanine or tryptophan. Fields, in order: V gene, CDR3 length, J gene, CDR3 protein.

TRBV4-1	16	TRBJ2-3	CASSHTREELGDTQYF
TRBV27	13	TRBJ2-7	CASSFSGGYEQYF
TRBV27	15	TRBJ1-4	CASSSREGANEKLFF
TRBV7-9	13	TRBJ2-1	CASSLEFDNEQFF
TRBV7-6	15	TRBJ2-1	CASSLTASGRNEQFF
TRBV7-9	17	TRBJ1-1	CASSLGLGGGLNTEAFF
TRBV27	15	TRBJ2-1	CASTSGRVGGVEQFF
TRBV6-5	14	TRBJ2-5	CASSFSGSQETQYF
TRBV7-8	13	TRBJ1-5	CASRRALPEPQHF
TRBV6-5	13	-	CASSQTRTGEQYF
TRBV5-1	13	TRBJ2-7	CASSFRQGYEQYF
TRBV9	16	TRBJ2-7	CASSVTEAFSRDEQYF
TRBV20-1	11	TRBJ1-1	CSADRVSEAFF
TRBV5-4	16	TRBJ1-2	CASSWVGQGKNYGYTF
TRBV27	15	TRBJ2-1	CASSLRAGHYNEQFF
TRBV7-6	14	TRBJ2-7	CASSWGGSSYEQYF
TRBV6-1	15	TRBJ2-6	CASRQGASGANVLTF
TRBV28	16	TRBJ2-7	CASSSLRLVVGTEQYF
TRBV28	16	TRBJ2-1	CASSPGTSGTHNEQFF
TRBV6-6	14	TRBJ2-7	CASSYGEGPYEQYF
TRBV15	19	TRBJ2-4	CATSREVAGEDWTKNIQYF
TRBV5-1	16	TRBJ2-5	CASSSKLRQIQETQYF
TRBV28	14	TRBJ2-7	CASSERDSFHEQYF
TRBV6-1	14	TRBJ2-7	CASSGRGAAYEQYF
TRBV5-1	18	TRBJ2-1	CASSRAVLDTPSYNEQFF